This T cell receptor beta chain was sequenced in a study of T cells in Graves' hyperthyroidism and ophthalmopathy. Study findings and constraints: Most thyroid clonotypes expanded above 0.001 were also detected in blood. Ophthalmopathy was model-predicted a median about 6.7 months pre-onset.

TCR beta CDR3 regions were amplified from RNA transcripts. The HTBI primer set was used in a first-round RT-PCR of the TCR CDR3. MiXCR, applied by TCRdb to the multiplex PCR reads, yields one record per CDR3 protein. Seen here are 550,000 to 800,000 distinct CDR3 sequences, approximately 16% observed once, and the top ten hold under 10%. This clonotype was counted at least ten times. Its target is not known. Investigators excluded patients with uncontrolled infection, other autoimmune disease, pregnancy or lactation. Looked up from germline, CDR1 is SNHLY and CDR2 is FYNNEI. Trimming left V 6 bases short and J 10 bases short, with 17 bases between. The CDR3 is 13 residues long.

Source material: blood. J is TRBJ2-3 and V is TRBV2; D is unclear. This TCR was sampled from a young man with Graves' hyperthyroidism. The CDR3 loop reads CASRLDVRSAQYF. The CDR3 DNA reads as TGTGCCAGCAGACTCGACGTTAGGTCGGCGCAGTATTTT.